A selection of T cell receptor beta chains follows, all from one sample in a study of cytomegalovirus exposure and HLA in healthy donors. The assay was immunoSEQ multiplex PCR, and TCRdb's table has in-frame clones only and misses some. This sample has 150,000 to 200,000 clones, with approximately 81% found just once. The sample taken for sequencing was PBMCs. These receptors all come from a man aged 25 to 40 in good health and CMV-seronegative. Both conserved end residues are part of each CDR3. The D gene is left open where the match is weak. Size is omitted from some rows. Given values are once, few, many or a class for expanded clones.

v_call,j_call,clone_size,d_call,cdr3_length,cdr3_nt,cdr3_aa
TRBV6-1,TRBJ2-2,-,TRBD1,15,TGTGCCAGCATGATGACAGGGAGTCACACCGGGGAGCTGTTTTTT,CASMMTGSHTGELFF
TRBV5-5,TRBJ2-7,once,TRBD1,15,TGTGCCAGCAGCCCCAGGTCAGGGGGCTGGAACGAGCAGTACTTC,CASSPRSGGWNEQYF
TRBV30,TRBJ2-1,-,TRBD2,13,TGTGCCTGGACCAGGACTAGCGGGGTTGAGCAGTTCTTC,CAWTRTSGVEQFF
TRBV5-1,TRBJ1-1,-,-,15,TGCGCCAGCAGCTACGGGGGGCTAGGAGACACTGAAGCTTTCTTT,CASSYGGLGDTEAFF
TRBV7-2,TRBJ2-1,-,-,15,TGTGCCAGCAGCTTAGTCCGATTCCCTAACAATGAGCAGTTCTTC,CASSLVRFPNNEQFF
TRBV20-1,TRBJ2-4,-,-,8,TGCAGTGCTAGAGGGGGGGAGTTC,CSARGGEF
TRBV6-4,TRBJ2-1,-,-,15,TGTGCCAGCAGTGTTTACCCGGGGTGGGACAATGAGCAGTTCTTC,CASSVYPGWDNEQFF
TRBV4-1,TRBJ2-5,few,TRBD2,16,TGCGCCAGCAGCACTCCTCGCTCTAGCGGGGAAGAGACCCAGTACTTC,CASSTPRSSGEETQYF
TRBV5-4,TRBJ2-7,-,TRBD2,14,TGTGCCAGCAGCCCCCCCGGGAGGAGTGGAGAGCAGTACTTC,CASSPPGRSGEQYF
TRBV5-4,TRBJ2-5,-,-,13,TGTGCCAGCAGCTTGGACGGACAAGTGACCCAGTACTTC,CASSLDGQVTQYF
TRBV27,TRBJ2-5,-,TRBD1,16,TGTGCCAGCAGTTTATCTCCGGGACAGTTATTCGGGACCCAGTACTTC,CASSLSPGQLFGTQYF
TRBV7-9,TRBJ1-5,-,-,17,TGTGCCAGCAGCTTAGAAAATGGTCGGCGGAGCAATCAGCCCCAGCATTTT,CASSLENGRRSNQPQHF
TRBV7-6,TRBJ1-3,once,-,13,TGTGCCAGCAGCTTAACTCTTGGAAACACCATATATTTT,CASSLTLGNTIYF
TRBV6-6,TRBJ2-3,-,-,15,TGTGCCAGCACCGCCTGGGCCAGGGGTGCAGATACGCAGTATTTT,CASTAWARGADTQYF
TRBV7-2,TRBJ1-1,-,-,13,TGTGCCAGCAGCTTAGGAGGGAGCACTGAAGCTTTCTTT,CASSLGGSTEAFF
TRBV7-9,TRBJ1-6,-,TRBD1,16,TGTGCCAGCAGCTTTCTTATTGGGACAGGGGCTTCACCCCTCCACTTT,CASSFLIGTGASPLHF
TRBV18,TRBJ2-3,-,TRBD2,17,TGTGCCAGCTCACCCACTAGCGGGTCTACCTCCACAGATACGCAGTATTTT,CASSPTSGSTSTDTQYF
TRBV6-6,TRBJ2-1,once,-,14,TGTGCCAGCAGTTACGCTCCGGGACAAGGGGAGCAGTTCTTC,CASSYAPGQGEQFF
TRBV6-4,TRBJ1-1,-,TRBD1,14,TGTGCCAGGCCCTCCGGGACAGAGAACACTGAAGCTTTCTTT,CARPSGTENTEAFF
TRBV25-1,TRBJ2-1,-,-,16,TGTGCCAGCAGTGAAAATCTAGCGTTCGGGGCCAATGAGCAGTTCTTC,CASSENLAFGANEQFF
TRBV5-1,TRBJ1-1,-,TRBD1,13,TGCGCCAGCAGCAGGGGGCTGAACACTGAAGCTTTCTTT,CASSRGLNTEAFF
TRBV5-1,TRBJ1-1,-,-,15,TGCGCCAGCAGCTTGTCCCCAGGTTTGAACACTGAAGCTTTCTTT,CASSLSPGLNTEAFF
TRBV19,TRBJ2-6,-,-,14,TGTGCCAGTAGGGAGGGAACTGGGGCCAACGTCCTGACTTTC,CASREGTGANVLTF
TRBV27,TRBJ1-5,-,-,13,TGTGCCAGCAGTACCCGGGACAATCAGCCCCAGCATTTT,CASSTRDNQPQHF
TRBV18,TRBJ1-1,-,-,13,TGTGCCAGCTCACTACAGGGGAACACTGAAGCTTTCTTT,CASSLQGNTEAFF
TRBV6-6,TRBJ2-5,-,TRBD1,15,TGTGCCAGCACTTTGTGGACAGGGGGGAAAGAGACCCAGTACTTC,CASTLWTGGKETQYF
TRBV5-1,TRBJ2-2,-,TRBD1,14,TGCGCCAGCAGCCGGGACAGAAACACCGGGGAGCTGTTTTTT,CASSRDRNTGELFF
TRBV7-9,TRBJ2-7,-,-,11,TGTGCCAGCAGCATCGCGGGCGAGCAGTACTTC,CASSIAGEQYF
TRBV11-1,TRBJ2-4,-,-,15,TGTGCCAGCAGCTCGACTGCCTTGGCCAAAAACATTCAGTACTTC,CASSSTALAKNIQYF
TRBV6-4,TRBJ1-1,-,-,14,TGTGCCAGCAGTGACTCGCTCAGGAACACTGAAGCTTTCTTT,CASSDSLRNTEAFF
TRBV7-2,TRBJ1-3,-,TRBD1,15,TGTGCCAGCAGCCCAACCAGGGGGTTTGGAAACACCATATATTTT,CASSPTRGFGNTIYF
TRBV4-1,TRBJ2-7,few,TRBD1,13,TGCGCCAGCAGCCCCGGACAGGACTACGAGCAGTACTTC,CASSPGQDYEQYF
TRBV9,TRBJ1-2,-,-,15,TGTGCCAGCAGCGTAGGTTCTTCGGAGTTCTATGGCTACACCTTC,CASSVGSSEFYGYTF
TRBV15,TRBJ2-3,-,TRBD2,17,TGTGCCACCAGCAGATCTCCACCTGGCGGGGGTGGAGATACGCAGTATTTT,CATSRSPPGGGGDTQYF
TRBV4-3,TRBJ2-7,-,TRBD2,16,TGCGCCAGCAGCCAGGGAGCGGGAGGGCCCAACTACGAGCAGTACTTC,CASSQGAGGPNYEQYF
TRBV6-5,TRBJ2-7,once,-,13,TGTGCCAGCAGTTACGAGGCTGCCTACGAGCAGTACTTC,CASSYEAAYEQYF
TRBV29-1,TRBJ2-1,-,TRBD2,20,TGCAGCGTGGATGGCGGGTCGACTAGCGGGGAACTGAGGGCCTACAATGAGCAGTTCTTC,CSVDGGSTSGELRAYNEQFF
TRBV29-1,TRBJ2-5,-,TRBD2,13,TGCAGCGTTGATCGCGGGGGTCAAGAGACCCAGTACTTC,CSVDRGGQETQYF
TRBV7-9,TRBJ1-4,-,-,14,TGTGCCAGCAGCTTAGTCGGCGGTAATGAAAAACTGTTTTTT,CASSLVGGNEKLFF
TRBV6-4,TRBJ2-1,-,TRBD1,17,TGTGCCAGCAGCACAGATTCGACAGGGGGCGAAAATGATGAGCAGTTCTTC,CASSTDSTGGENDEQFF
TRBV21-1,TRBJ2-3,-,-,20,TGTGCCATCAATACCGGATCACAGGGGAGAAGTGGCGGGAGCACAGATACGCAGTATTTT,CAINTGSQGRSGGSTDTQYF
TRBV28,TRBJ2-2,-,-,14,TGTGCCAGCATAGGCGGGCCCCACACCGGGGAGCTGTTTTTT,CASIGGPHTGELFF
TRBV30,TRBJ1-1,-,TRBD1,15,TGTGCCTGGAGTGTATTTGACAGGGTGAACACTGAAGCTTTCTTT,CAWSVFDRVNTEAFF
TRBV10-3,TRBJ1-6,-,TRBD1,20,TGTGCCATCAGTCCCTTTGACGTCGGGACAGGGTTTAAAATTAATTCACCCCTCCACTTT,CAISPFDVGTGFKINSPLHF
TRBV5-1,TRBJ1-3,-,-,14,TGCGCCAGCAGCTCAGGAAGCTCTGGAAACACCATATATTTT,CASSSGSSGNTIYF
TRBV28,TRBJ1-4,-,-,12,TGTGCCAGCAGGGGACACGGTGAAAAACTGTTTTTT,CASRGHGEKLFF
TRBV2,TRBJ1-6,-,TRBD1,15,TGTGCCAGCACTAAGACAGGGACGGGTTATTCACCCCTCCACTTT,CASTKTGTGYSPLHF
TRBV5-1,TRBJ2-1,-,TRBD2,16,TGCGCCAGCAGCTTGACCCCTAGCGGAACCTACAATGAGCAGTTCTTC,CASSLTPSGTYNEQFF
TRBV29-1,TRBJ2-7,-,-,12,TGCAGCGCCGGGGACAACTCCTACGAGCAGTACTTC,CSAGDNSYEQYF
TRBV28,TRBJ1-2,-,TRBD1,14,TGTGCCAGCAGAGAGGGACAGGGTGGGTATGGCTACACCTTC,CASREGQGGYGYTF
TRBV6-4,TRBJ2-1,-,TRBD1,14,TGTGCCAGCAGTCTGGGACAGGGAAACAATGAGCAGTTCTTC,CASSLGQGNNEQFF
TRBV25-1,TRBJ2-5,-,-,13,TGTGCCAGCACTCCCGGTCTTGGGGCCGAACAGTACTTC,CASTPGLGAEQYF